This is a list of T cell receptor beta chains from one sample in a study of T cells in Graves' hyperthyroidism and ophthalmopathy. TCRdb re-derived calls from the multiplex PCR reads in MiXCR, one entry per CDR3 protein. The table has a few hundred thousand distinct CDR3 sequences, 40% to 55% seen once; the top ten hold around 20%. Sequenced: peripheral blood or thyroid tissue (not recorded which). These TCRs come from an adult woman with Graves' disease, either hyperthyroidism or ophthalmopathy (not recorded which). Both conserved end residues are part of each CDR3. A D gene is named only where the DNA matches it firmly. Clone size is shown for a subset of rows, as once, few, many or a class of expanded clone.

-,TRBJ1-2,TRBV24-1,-,CATSDRNFHYGYTF,TGTGCCACCAGTGACCGGAATTTCCACTATGGCTACACCTTC
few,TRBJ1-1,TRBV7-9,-,CASSLDRGFTEAFF,TGTGCCAGCAGCTTAGATCGGGGTTTTACTGAAGCTTTCTTT
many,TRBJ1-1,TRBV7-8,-,CASSPHWGINMNTEAFF,TGTGCCAGCAGCCCTCACTGGGGAATAAACATGAACACTGAAGCTTTCTTT
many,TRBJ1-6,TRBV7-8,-,CASSLETTSGNSPLHF,TGTGCCAGCAGCTTGGAAACGACGTCCGGTAATTCACCCCTCCACTTT
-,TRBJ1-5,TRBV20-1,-,CSPRGGRGHNQPQHF,TGCAGCCCCCGGGGCGGGAGGGGACACAATCAGCCCCAGCATTTT
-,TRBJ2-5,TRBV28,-,CASSLPGDRYYQETQHF,TGTGCCAGCAGCCTCCCCGGTGACAGGTATTACCAAGAGACCCAGCACTTC
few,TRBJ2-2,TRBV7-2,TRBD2,CASSSLAGGTVGELFF,TGTGCCAGCAGCTCCCTAGCGGGAGGGACAGTAGGGGAGCTGTTTTTT
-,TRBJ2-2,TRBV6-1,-,CASTRARSVTGELFF,TGTGCCAGCACCCGAGCGAGGTCGGTCACCGGGGAGCTGTTTTTT
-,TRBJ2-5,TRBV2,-,CASRGDRETQYF,TGTGCCAGCAGGGGGGACCGGGAGACCCAGTACTTC
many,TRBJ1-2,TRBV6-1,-,CASSEPPNYGYTF,TGTGCCAGCAGTGAACCTCCGAACTATGGCTACACCTTC
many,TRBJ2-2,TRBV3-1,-,CASSQGHGFTGELFF,TGTGCCAGCAGCCAAGGCCACGGGTTCACCGGGGAGCTGTTTTTT
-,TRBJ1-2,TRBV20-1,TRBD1,CSARDRDRNYGYTF,TGCAGTGCCCGGGACAGGGACAGAAACTATGGCTACACCTTC
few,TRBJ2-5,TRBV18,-,CASSPPGRQETQYF,TGTGCCAGCTCACCACCGGGAAGGCAAGAGACCCAGTACTTC
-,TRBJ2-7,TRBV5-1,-,CASTELGHSYEQYF,TGCGCCAGCACAGAACTGGGACACAGCTACGAGCAGTACTTC
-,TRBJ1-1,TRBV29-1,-,CSVVQGEAFF,TGCAGCGTTGTTCAGGGTGAAGCTTTCTTT
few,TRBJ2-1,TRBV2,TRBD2,CASMVAGGRFF,TGTGCCAGCATGGTAGCGGGAGGTCGGTTCTTC
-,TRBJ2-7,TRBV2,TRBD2,CASSLTSGTSYEQYF,TGTGCCAGCAGTTTAACTAGCGGCACTTCCTACGAGCAGTACTTC
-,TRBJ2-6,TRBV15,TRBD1,CATSSETGAGANVLTF,TGTGCCACCAGCAGCGAGACAGGGGCTGGGGCCAACGTCCTGACTTTC
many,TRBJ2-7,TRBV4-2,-,CASSQAGLSPDVEQYF,TGTGCCAGCAGCCAAGCGGGACTTTCCCCCGATGTTGAGCAGTACTTC
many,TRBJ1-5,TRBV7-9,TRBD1,CASSPGTGGNQPQHF,TGTGCCAGCAGCCCCGGGACAGGGGGCAATCAGCCCCAGCATTTT
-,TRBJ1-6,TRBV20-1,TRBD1,CSARDRDRGDSPLHF,TGCAGTGCTAGAGATCGGGACAGGGGTGATTCACCCCTCCACTTT
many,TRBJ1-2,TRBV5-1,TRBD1,CASSLGLRDSNYGYTF,TGCGCCAGCAGCTTGGGCCTCCGGGACAGCAACTATGGCTACACCTTC
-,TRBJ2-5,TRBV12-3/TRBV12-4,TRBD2,CASSLRMRGAETQYF,TGTGCCAGCAGTTTAAGGATGCGGGGGGCTGAGACCCAGTACTTC
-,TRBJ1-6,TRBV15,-,CATSRKVAGERSPLHF,TGTGCCACCAGCAGGAAGGTGGCAGGGGAACGGTCACCCCTCCACTTT
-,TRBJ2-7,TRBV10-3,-,CAINAGRYEQYF,TGTGCCATCAATGCGGGACGGTACGAGCAGTACTTC
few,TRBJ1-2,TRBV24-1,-,CATRGHPYGYTF,TGTGCCACCAGGGGACATCCCTATGGCTACACCTTC
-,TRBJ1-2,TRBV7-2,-,CASSLNSGYYGYTF,TGTGCCAGCAGCTTAAATTCAGGCTACTATGGCTACACCTTC
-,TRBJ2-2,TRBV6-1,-,CASIGTANTGELFF,TGTGCCAGCATCGGAACAGCGAACACCGGGGAGCTGTTTTTT
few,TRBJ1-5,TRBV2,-,CASSEGTRAPYQPQHF,TGTGCCAGCAGTGAGGGGACAAGAGCCCCGTATCAGCCCCAGCATTTT